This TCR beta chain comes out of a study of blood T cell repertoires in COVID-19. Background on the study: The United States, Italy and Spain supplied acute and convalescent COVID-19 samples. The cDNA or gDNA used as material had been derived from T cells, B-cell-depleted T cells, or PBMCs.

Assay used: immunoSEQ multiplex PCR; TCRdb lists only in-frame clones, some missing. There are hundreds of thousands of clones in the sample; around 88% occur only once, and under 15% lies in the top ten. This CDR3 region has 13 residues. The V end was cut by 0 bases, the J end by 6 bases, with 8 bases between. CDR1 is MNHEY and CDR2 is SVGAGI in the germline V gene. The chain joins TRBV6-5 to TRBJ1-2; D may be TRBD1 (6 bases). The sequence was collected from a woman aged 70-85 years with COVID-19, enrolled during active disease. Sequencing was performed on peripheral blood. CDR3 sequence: CASSYSTGNGYTF. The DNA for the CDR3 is TGTGCCAGCAGTTACTCCACAGGGAATGGCTACACCTTC.